Listed here is a single T cell receptor beta chain. The CDR3 is 14 amino acids. Germline V gene sequence: CDR1 WNHNN, CDR2 SYGVQD (reference sequence). Trimming took off 1 base at V and 5 bases at J, with 8 bases between the two ends. The sample originates from a study of somatic mutations in cytotoxic T cells in rheumatoid arthritis. Original processing methods: Matches were rare between published virus-specific TCRB sequences and patient CD8+ clones exceeding 1%. Only in-frame clones appear in the TCRdb table, and some are missing; sequencing was by immunoSEQ multiplex PCR. That table furnishes V, J and clone size, whereas the DNA furnished D and trimming. The sample includes about 3,000 clones, roughly nine tenths of them seen just once.

The chain combines TRBV10-1 with TRBJ2-2; D possibly corresponds to TRBD2 (5 bases). This TCR was recovered from a woman aged 55-69 years with rheumatoid arthritis. Sequenced: CD8+ T cells sorted from blood. The CDR3 nucleotides read TGCGCCAGCAGTGAGTATCGAGGGACCGGGGAGCTGTTTTTT. This sequence encodes CASSEYRGTGELFF.